The T cell receptor (beta chain) under discussion was sequenced for a study of blood T cell repertoires in COVID-19. Measured with immunoSEQ multiplex PCR; TCRdb has only the in-frame clones, and not every one. The sample contains about 360,000 clones, 86% of which appear only once. This sequence originates from a woman aged 60-70 years with COVID-19, enrolled during active disease. Sequencing used peripheral blood.

This chain's CDR3 is CASSLEAGPTYEQYF. CDR3 in DNA: TGCGCCAGCAGCTTGGAAGCGGGGCCGACCTACGAGCAGTACTTC. J is TRBJ2-7 and V is TRBV5-1; the match to TRBD2 covers 7 bases. Germline loops: CDR1 SGHRS, CDR2 YFSETQ. This CDR3 is built from 15 residues. Trimming at V came to 0 bases and at J to 2 bases, leaving 5 bases not matched to a gene. Together with reference TRBV5-1 and TRBJ2-7, the CDR3 gives the full variable domain: KAGVTQTPRYLIKTRGQQVTLSCSPISGHRSVSWYQQTPGQGLQFLFEYFSETQRNKGNFPGRFSGRQFSNSRSEMNVSTLELGDSALYLCASSLEAGPTYEQYFGPGTRLTVT.